These 25 T cell receptor beta chains came from one sample sequenced in a study of spatial heterogeneity in lung cancer. The time point was: sample taken at primary tumor resection. TCRs were sequenced from unsorted whole RNA of tumor, nontumor lung or PBMC. One entry per CDR3 protein results from TCRdb running MiXCR on the 5' RACE reads. The data show approximately 11,000 distinct CDR3 sequences, around 3.9% seen once. Sequenced here: normal lung tissue next to the tumor, sampled at surgery. These receptors came from a male donor with early-stage non-small cell lung cancer.

About this clonotype itself: This beta chain appears as a stray read in a library generated for alpha chains; its size is not informative. The V gene is TRBV27, the J gene TRBJ1-2; D is ambiguous. The CDR3 extends over 15 amino acids. Trimming removed 0 bases from V and 4 bases from J, with 12 bases in between. The germline CDR1 and CDR2 sequences are MNHEY and SMNVEV (reference sequence). This chain's CDR3 is CASSLSRRAAYGYTF. The CDR3 nucleotides are TGTGCCAGCAGTTTATCTCGGCGGGCAGCCTATGGCTACACCTTC.

Sample share makes this clonotype medium-sized. The size of this beta chain means little, since it is a stray read in a library made for alpha chains. J is TRBJ1-6 and V is TRBV6-1; D is unresolved. Germline V lookup: CDR1 MNHNS, CDR2 SASEGT. The CDR3 runs to 14 residues. V lost 8 bases and J 0 bases, leaving 8 bases between the germline ends. CDR3 sequence: CASSTSSYNSPLHF. Written as DNA, the CDR3 is TGTGCCAGCTCGACCAGCTCCTATAATTCACCCCTCCACTTT.

This clonotype occurred many times. A library made for alpha chains picked up this beta chain off target, so its size means little. This chain links TRBV7-9 with TRBJ2-3; no clear D gene. This CDR3 spans 15 amino acids. The germline gives CDR1 SEHNR, CDR2 FQNEAQ (reference sequence). Trimming shortened V by 5 bases and J by 2 bases, and 14 bases separated the two germline ends. The CDR3 DNA sequence: TGTGCCAGCAGCAAAGGGTCGCACTCCACAGATACGCAGTATTTT. Residues: CASSKGSHSTDTQYF.

Many counts were recorded for this clonotype. This beta chain turned up in a library designed for alpha chains; as an off-target read, its abundance says little. The chain has TRBV28 and TRBJ2-3, with D maybe TRBD1 (5 bases). V was trimmed by 6 bases and J by 2 bases, leaving 15 bases between them. CDR3 size: 15 residues. Germline CDR1 MDHEN, CDR2 SYDVKM. The CDR3 bases are TGTGCCAGCAGCTTGAAACAGGAGCTCACAGATACGCAGTATTTT. This encodes CASSLKQELTDTQYF.

This clonotype showed up many times. This beta chain came through as a stray read in a library set up for alpha chains, and its size says little. The chain links TRBV27 to TRBJ2-3; the D gene could be TRBD1 or TRBD2 (5 bases each). Trimming stripped 8 bases from V and 3 bases from J, with 18 bases between. Germline V gene sequence: CDR1 MNHEY, CDR2 SMNVEV (reference sequence). The CDR3 loop spans 15 amino acids. The CDR3 spells CASGFRGQRTDTQYF. For the CDR3, the DNA is TGTGCCAGCGGATTTCGGGGCCAGCGGACAGATACGCAGTATTTT.

This clonotype counts as medium-sized. This beta chain came through as a stray read in a library set up for alpha chains, and its size says little. The chain employs TRBV29-1 and TRBJ1-4, with D maybe TRBD1 (5 bases). CDR3 length equals 13 residues. V dropped 7 bases and J dropped 8 bases, with 17 bases sitting between them. CDR1 is SQVTM and CDR2 is ANQGSEA in the germline V gene. The CDR3 here is CSAHQGGGEKLFF. The CDR3 DNA follows: TGCAGCGCCCACCAGGGCGGGGGGGAAAAACTGTTTTTT.

The sample holds a few counts of this clonotype. In a library made to pick up alpha chains, this beta chain is a stray read with a size that means little. This chain links TRBV6-1 with TRBJ2-2; no clear D. The CDR3 totals 13 residues. Looked up from germline, CDR1 is MNHNS and CDR2 is SASEGT. The V end lost 2 bases, the J end lost 3 bases, and 4 bases lay between the germline ends. CDR3 protein: CASSERDTGELFF. CDR3 in DNA: TGTGCCAGCAGTGAAAGGGACACCGGGGAGCTGTTTTTT.

In its sample, this clonotype is medium-sized. The library was designed around alpha chains, so this beta chain is a stray read whose abundance carries little weight. This chain joins TRBV20-1 and TRBJ2-6; 9 nucleotides agree with TRBD2. J was trimmed by 2 bases and V by 6 bases; bases with no gene match: 8. Germline V CDR1 and CDR2: DFQATT, SNEGSKA (reference sequence). There are 16 residues in the CDR3. CDR3 sequence reads: CSADSGSTAGANVLTF. Here the CDR3 DNA reads TGCAGTGCCGATAGCGGGAGTACAGCTGGGGCCAACGTCCTGACTTTC.

A note on this clonotype: Found in a library prepared for alpha chains, this beta chain is an off-target read, and its abundance has little meaning. This sequence joins TRBV28 and TRBJ1-1, with 7 bases lining up with TRBD1. Germline lookup yields CDR1 MDHEN and CDR2 SYDVKM. CDR3 size: 12 residues. The J segment lost 7 bases and the V segment lost 5 bases, leaving 4 bases of the junction unmatched. CDR3 nucleotide sequence: TGTGCCAGCAGTCTCCGACAGGGTGAAGCTTTCTTT. It is translated as CASSLRQGEAFF.

Ten or more counts support this clonotype. As an off-target read in a library built for alpha chains, this beta chain has a frequency of little significance. The chain links TRBV4-1 to TRBJ1-2; maybe TRBD1 (5 bases). The ends were cut back, 0 bases at V and 3 bases at J, with 11 bases in the middle. The CDR3 loop spans 15 amino acids. Germline V gene sequence: CDR1 MGHRA, CDR2 YSYEKL. The CDR3 region is CASSQDLLTDYGYTF. The CDR3 nucleotides read TGCGCCAGCAGCCAAGACCTCCTGACAGACTATGGCTACACCTTC.

This clonotype has only a few counts. The library was built for alpha chains, so this beta chain is an off-target read and its size means little. This chain links TRBV3-1 with TRBJ2-5; TRBD2 agrees at 9 bases. The V segment lost 4 bases and the J segment 4 bases; nucleotides outside the gene matches: 1. Germline CDR1 LGHDT, CDR2 YNNKEL (reference sequence). This CDR3 region has 13 residues. The CDR3 sequence: CASSLGLAETQYF. The DNA for the CDR3 is TGTGCCAGCAGCCTGGGACTAGCAGAGACCCAGTACTTC.

The table lists this clonotype with many counts. Because the library targeted alpha chains, this beta chain is an off-target read whose size means little. The chain carries TRBV9 and TRBJ2-3, with TRBD1 matching 7 bases. Germline trimming cut 4 bases from V and 6 bases from J; bases unmatched to any gene: 8. The CDR3 extends over 14 amino acids. The germline gives CDR1 SGDLS, CDR2 YYNGEE. This CDR3 is CASSLGTERDTQYF. DNA of the CDR3: TGTGCCAGCAGCCTGGGGACAGAAAGGGATACGCAGTATTTT.

This clonotype was seen repeatedly, ten times or more. This beta chain is off target for a library built for alpha chains, so its abundance means little. The rearrangement links TRBV5-1 to TRBJ2-2; D unclear. Deletions cut 7 bases from V and 4 bases from J, with 17 bases between. Germline CDR1 and CDR2: SGHRS and YFSETQ. The CDR3 length is 15 residues. Here the CDR3 reads CASRPRLGSTGELFF. The CDR3 nucleotides read TGCGCCAGCCGCCCCAGGCTGGGTTCCACCGGGGAGCTGTTTTTT.

The table lists this clonotype with many counts. Little can be read into the size of this beta chain, an off-target read in a library designed for alpha chains. The J gene is TRBJ2-3, the V gene TRBV29-1, with D possibly being TRBD2 (6 bases). The V end lost 6 bases, the J end lost 4 bases, and 20 bases lay between the germline ends. Germline V gene lookup returns CDR1 SQVTM and CDR2 ANQGSEA. The CDR3 runs to 15 residues. The CDR3 nucleotides read TGCAGCGTCCCCACGGGCCGGGAGTTCTCAGATACGCAGTATTTT. Translating it yields CSVPTGREFSDTQYF.

This clonotype was observed at least ten times. Because this beta chain is a stray read in a library intended to capture alpha chains, its abundance should not be given much weight. The chain is built from TRBV28 and TRBJ2-3; 10 nucleotides agree with TRBD2. Germline V gene sequence: CDR1 MDHEN, CDR2 SYDVKM. V dropped 3 bases and J dropped 1; count of bases not matched to a gene: 10. This CDR3 spans 18 amino acids. CDR3 sequence reads: CASSFKRGGPKRTDTQYF. The CDR3 nucleotides read TGTGCCAGCAGTTTTAAGCGGGGGGGCCCGAAACGCACAGATACGCAGTATTTT.

This clonotype appeared a few times. The size of this beta chain means little, since it is a stray read in a library made for alpha chains. This chain connects TRBV7-2 to TRBJ2-2; 8 bases map to TRBD1. V dropped 1 base and J dropped 6; count of bases not matched to a gene: 7. Per germline, CDR1 SGHTA and CDR2 FQGNSA. The CDR3 is 16 residues long. The DNA of the CDR3 is TGTGCCAGCAGCTTAGGAGGTCAGGGGGCGTCCGGGGAGCTGTTTTTT. Amino acids: CASSLGGQGASGELFF.

On this clonotype: A library prepared for alpha chains yielded this beta chain as an off-target read; its size is of little meaning. This sequence joins TRBV7-9 and TRBJ2-2; 8 bases map to TRBD2. J gave up 4 bases and V 5 bases, and 12 bases lay outside the gene matches. Germline V lookup: CDR1 SEHNR, CDR2 FQNEAQ (reference sequence). The CDR3 extends over 17 amino acids. CDR3 sequence (DNA): TGTGCCAGCAGCCCGAGCTCGGGTAGCGGGATCACCGGGGAGCTGTTTTTT. It specifies CASSPSSGSGITGELFF.

At least ten counts were recorded for this clonotype. This beta chain was picked up by a library intended for alpha chains and is off target, so its count carries little meaning. CDR3 amino acids: CASSYPPEAPTDTQYF. The DNA of the CDR3 is TGTGCCAGCAGTTACCCGCCCGAGGCTCCCACAGATACGCAGTATTTT. The chain combines TRBV6-6 with TRBJ2-3; D not resolved. This CDR3 has 16 amino acids. V lost 2 bases to trimming and J lost 2 bases, with 14 bases between them. The germline CDR1 and CDR2 sequences are MNHNY and SVGAGI (reference sequence).

This clonotype was seen a handful of times. A library made for alpha chains picked up this beta chain off target, so its size means little. This chain links TRBV7-2 with TRBJ2-3; D is undetermined. Germline CDR1 and CDR2: SGHTA and FQGNSA. This CDR3 spans 15 amino acids. V was clipped by 2 bases and J by 1 base, with 10 bases between them. CDR3 sequence (DNA): TGTGCCAGCAGCTTATTGGGGTCCGGCACAGATACGCAGTATTTT. Protein: CASSLLGSGTDTQYF.

By share, this clonotype ranks as medium-sized. This beta chain lies outside the target of a library built for alpha chains; its clone size means little. V and J are TRBV6-6 and TRBJ1-6, with TRBD1 matching 7 bases. Germline V CDR1 and CDR2: MNHNY, SVGAGI (reference sequence). This CDR3 has 14 residues. V was pared by 4 bases and J by 11 bases, with 8 bases of the junction left unmatched. This CDR3 is CASSSRQGITPLHF. In DNA, the CDR3 is TGTGCCAGCAGTTCCCGACAGGGTATCACACCCCTCCACTTT.

For this clonotype: This beta chain is a stray sequence in a library constructed for alpha chains; its clone size is not meaningful. J is TRBJ1-1 and V is TRBV6-6, with D maybe TRBD1 (5 bases). CDR1 and CDR2 from the germline V gene are MNHNY and SVGAGI (reference sequence). Trimming shortened V by 4 bases and J by 6 bases, and 24 bases separated the two germline ends. The CDR3 spans 17 residues. CDR3 in amino acids: CASSFHRGAIGFPEAFF. The CDR3 DNA is TGTGCCAGCAGTTTCCACCGAGGGGCTATAGGCTTCCCTGAAGCTTTCTTT.

Relative to its sample, this clonotype is medium-sized. This beta chain is a stray read from a library made for alpha chains; its abundance is not meaningful. The V and J genes are TRBV29-1 and TRBJ2-1; D not resolved. The CDR3 has 10 amino acids. V lost 5 bases and J 5 bases, leaving 4 bases between the germline ends. Germline V gene data show CDR1 as SQVTM and CDR2 as ANQGSEA. The CDR3 sequence: CSVYHNEQFF. In DNA form, the CDR3 reads TGCAGCGTTTATCACAATGAGCAGTTCTTC.

This clonotype was observed many times. This beta chain lies outside the target of a library built for alpha chains; its clone size means little. This chain connects TRBV20-1 to TRBJ2-7; 9 bases align to TRBD2. There are 13 residues in the CDR3. V lost 1 base to trimming and J lost 6 bases; unmatched junction nucleotides: 4. Germline CDR1 and CDR2: DFQATT and SNEGSKA (reference sequence). For the CDR3, the DNA is TGCAGTGCTAGAGCGACTAGCGGTGCCGAGCAGTACTTC. Residues: CSARATSGAEQYF.

By share, this clonotype ranks as medium-sized (0.01 to 0.1%). This beta chain slipped into a library made for alpha chains as a stray read, so its size is not meaningful. V and J are TRBV7-2 and TRBJ2-3; D is undetermined. The CDR3 spans 16 residues. Germline V gene lookup returns CDR1 SGHTA and CDR2 FQGNSA. Trimming left V 5 bases short and J 1 base short, with 16 bases between. This CDR3 is CASSPFLGVGTDTQYF. CDR3 DNA: TGTGCCAGCAGCCCGTTTCTAGGAGTAGGCACAGATACGCAGTATTTT.

This clonotype was detected many times. This beta chain came through as a stray read in a library set up for alpha chains, and its size says little. The chain combines TRBV7-3 with TRBJ2-2; the D gene is possibly TRBD1 (6 bases). V was cut by 5 bases and J by 1 base, with 14 bases left in between. The CDR3 sequence is 16 residues long. Germline V lookup: CDR1 SGHTA, CDR2 FQGTGA. CDR3 nucleotide sequence: TGTGCCAGCAGCCCCGGACAGACCCTGAACACCGGGGAGCTGTTTTTT. It is translated as CASSPGQTLNTGELFF.